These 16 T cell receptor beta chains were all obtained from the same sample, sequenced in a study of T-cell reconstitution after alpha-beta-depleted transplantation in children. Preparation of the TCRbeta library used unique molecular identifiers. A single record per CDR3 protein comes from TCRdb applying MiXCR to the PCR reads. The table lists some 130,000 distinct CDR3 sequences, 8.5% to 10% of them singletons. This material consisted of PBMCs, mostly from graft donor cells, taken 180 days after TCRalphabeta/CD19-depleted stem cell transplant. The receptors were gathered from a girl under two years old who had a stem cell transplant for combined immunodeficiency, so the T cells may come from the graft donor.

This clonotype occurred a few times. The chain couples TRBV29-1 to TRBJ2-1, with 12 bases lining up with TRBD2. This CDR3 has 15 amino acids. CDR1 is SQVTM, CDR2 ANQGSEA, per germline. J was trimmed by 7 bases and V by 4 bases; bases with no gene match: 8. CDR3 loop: CSVAHGLAGWNEQFF. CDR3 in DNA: TGCAGCGTTGCCCATGGACTAGCGGGATGGAATGAGCAGTTCTTC.

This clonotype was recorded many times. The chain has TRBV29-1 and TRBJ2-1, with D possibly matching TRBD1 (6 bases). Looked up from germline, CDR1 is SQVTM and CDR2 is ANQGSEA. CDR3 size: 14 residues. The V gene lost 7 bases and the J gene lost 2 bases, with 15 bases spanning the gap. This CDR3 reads CSAPGVPPYNEQFF. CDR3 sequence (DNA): TGCAGCGCACCAGGGGTGCCTCCCTACAATGAGCAGTTCTTC.

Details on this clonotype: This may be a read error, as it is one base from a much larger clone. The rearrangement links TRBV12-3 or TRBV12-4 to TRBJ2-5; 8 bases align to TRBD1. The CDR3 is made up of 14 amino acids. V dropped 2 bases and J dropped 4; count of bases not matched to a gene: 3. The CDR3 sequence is CASSLSGGRETQYF. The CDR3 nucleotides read TGTGCCAGCAGTTTATCAGGGGGCCGAGAGACCCAGTACTTC.

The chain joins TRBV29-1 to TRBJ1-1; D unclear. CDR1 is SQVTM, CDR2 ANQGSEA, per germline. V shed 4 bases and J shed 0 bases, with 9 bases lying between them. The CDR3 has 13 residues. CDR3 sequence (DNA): TGCAGCGTTGTAACACTCATGAACACTGAAGCTTTCTTT. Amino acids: CSVVTLMNTEAFF.

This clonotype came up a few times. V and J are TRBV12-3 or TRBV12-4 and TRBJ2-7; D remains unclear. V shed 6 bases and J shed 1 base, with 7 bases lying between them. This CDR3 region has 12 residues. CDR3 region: CASSIRSYEQYF. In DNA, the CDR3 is TGTGCCAGCAGCATAAGGTCCTACGAGCAGTACTTC.

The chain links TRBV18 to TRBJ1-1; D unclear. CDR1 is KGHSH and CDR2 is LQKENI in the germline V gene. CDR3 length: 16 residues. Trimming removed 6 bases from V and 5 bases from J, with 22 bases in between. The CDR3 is CASSSQPEEVQTEAFF. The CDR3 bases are TGTGCCAGCTCGTCCCAACCCGAAGAAGTGCAAACTGAAGCTTTCTTT.

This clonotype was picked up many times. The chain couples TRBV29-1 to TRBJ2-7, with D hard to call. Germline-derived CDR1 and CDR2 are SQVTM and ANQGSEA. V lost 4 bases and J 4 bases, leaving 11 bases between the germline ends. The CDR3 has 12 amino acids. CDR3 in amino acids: CSVGGTVYEQYF. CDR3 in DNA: TGCAGCGTTGGGGGAACAGTTTACGAGCAGTACTTC.

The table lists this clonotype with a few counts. CDR3 protein: CASSLGAWQGAGSNQPQHF. The CDR3, as DNA: TGTGCCAGCAGTCTAGGGGCTTGGCAGGGGGCCGGCAGCAATCAGCCCCAGCATTTT. J is TRBJ1-5 and V is TRBV12-3 or TRBV12-4; 8 nucleotides line up with TRBD1. The V and J ends lost 5 bases and 1 base, in that order; junction bases with no gene match: 16. CDR3 length equals 19 residues.

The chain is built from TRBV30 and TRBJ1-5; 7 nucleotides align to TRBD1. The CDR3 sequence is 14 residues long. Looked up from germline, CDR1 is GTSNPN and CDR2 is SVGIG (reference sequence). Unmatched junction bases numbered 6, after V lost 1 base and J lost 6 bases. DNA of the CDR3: TGTGCCTGGAGTGAGGGGGCAGGGATTCAGCCCCAGCATTTT. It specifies CAWSEGAGIQPQHF.

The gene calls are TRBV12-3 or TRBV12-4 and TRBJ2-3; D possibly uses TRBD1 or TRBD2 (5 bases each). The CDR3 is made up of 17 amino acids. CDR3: CTFSPGTWFLSTDTQYF. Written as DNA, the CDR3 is TGTACCTTCAGCCCCGGGACCTGGTTTTTGAGCACAGATACGCAGTATTTT.

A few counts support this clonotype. CDR3 in amino acids: CSVGPDGSYEQYF. In nucleotides, the CDR3 is TGCAGCGTTGGCCCGGACGGGTCCTACGAGCAGTACTTC. This rearrangement joins TRBV29-1 to TRBJ2-7; no firm D call. CDR1 is SQVTM, CDR2 ANQGSEA, per germline. The CDR3 is 13 residues long. The ends were cut back, 4 bases at V and 1 base at J, with 11 bases in the middle.

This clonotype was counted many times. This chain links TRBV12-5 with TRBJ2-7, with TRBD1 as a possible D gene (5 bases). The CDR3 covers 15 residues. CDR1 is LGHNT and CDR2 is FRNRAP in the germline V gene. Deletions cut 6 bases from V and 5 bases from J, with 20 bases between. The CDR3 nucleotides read TGTGCTAGTGGCCTGGGATGGCAGGGAAAGCACGAGCAGTACTTC. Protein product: CASGLGWQGKHEQYF. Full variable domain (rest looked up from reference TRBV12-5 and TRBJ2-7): DARVTQTPRHKVTEMGQEVTMRCQPILGHNTVFWYRQTMMQGLELLAYFRNRAPLDDSGMPKDRFSAEMPDATLATLKIQPSEPRDSAVYFCASGLGWQGKHEQYFGPGTRLTVT.

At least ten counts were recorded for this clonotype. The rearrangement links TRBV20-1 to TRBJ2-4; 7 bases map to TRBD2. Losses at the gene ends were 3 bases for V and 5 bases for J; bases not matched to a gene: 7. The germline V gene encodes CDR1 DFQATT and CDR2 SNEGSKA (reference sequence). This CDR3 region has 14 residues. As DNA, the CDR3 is TGCAGTGCTAGCCCAGCGGGAAGGGAAAACATTCAGTACTTC. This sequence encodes CSASPAGRENIQYF.

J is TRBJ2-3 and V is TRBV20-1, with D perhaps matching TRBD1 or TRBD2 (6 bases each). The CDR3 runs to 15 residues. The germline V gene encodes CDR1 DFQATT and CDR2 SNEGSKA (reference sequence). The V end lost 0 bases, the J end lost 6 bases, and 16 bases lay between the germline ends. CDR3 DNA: TGCAGTGCTAGAGATGGGGGGCCGTTCGGGGATACGCAGTATTTT. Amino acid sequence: CSARDGGPFGDTQYF.

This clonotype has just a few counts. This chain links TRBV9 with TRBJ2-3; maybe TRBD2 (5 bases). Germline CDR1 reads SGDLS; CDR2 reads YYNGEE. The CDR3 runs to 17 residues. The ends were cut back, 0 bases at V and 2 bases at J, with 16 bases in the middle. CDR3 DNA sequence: TGTGCCAGCAGCGTAGAGGGCCTTCGGGATTCCACAGATACGCAGTATTTT. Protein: CASSVEGLRDSTDTQYF.

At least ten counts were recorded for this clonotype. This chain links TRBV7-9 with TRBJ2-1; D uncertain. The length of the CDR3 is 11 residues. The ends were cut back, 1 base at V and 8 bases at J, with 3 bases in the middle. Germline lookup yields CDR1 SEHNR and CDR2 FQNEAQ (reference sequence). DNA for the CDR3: TGTGCCAGCAGCTTAGTGGATGAGCAGTTCTTC. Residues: CASSLVDEQFF.